Listed below are T cell receptor beta chains from one sample, sequenced in a study of a mutant IDH1 vaccine in newly diagnosed glioma. The repertoire was sequenced with immunoSEQ multiplex PCR; TCRdb's copy has only in-frame clones and lacks some. The data hold just under 95,000 clones, with around three quarters observed a single time. Here the sequenced sample was PBMCs, taken from a glioma patient treated with radiotherapy, temozolomide or both. The receptors stem from a man aged 40-50 years with glioma. CDR3s include the opening cysteine and the closing phenylalanine or tryptophan. Fields, in order: CDR3 DNA, CDR3 protein, V gene, D gene, clone size, J gene. D genes are given only for firm matches. Only part of the rows carry a size: once, few, many, or a class if the clone is expanded.

cdr3_nt: TGTGCCAGCAGCTCTCTAGGGGAAGGCTACACCTTC; cdr3_aa: CASSSLGEGYTF; v_call: TRBV13; d_call: NA; clone_size: NA; j_call: TRBJ1-2
cdr3_nt: TGTGCCAGCAGCTTCACTAGCGGCAATGAGCAGTTCTTC; cdr3_aa: CASSFTSGNEQFF; v_call: TRBV11-3; d_call: TRBD2; clone_size: once; j_call: TRBJ2-1
cdr3_nt: TGTGCCAGCAGTGAACAGGGGGAGACCCAGTACTTC; cdr3_aa: CASSEQGETQYF; v_call: TRBV6-1; d_call: NA; clone_size: NA; j_call: TRBJ2-5
cdr3_nt: TGCGCCAGCAGCTTGATGGGACAGGCTGGCGGGGAGCTGTTTTTT; cdr3_aa: CASSLMGQAGGELFF; v_call: TRBV5-1; d_call: TRBD1; clone_size: NA; j_call: TRBJ2-2
cdr3_nt: TGCGCCAGCAGTGAGTCCCGGGCAGGGGCAGGAGAAGCTTTCTTT; cdr3_aa: CASSESRAGAGEAFF; v_call: TRBV10-1; d_call: NA; clone_size: NA; j_call: TRBJ1-1
cdr3_nt: TGTGCCAGCAGTGTCTTCTCAGATACGCAGTATTTT; cdr3_aa: CASSVFSDTQYF; v_call: TRBV25-1; d_call: NA; clone_size: NA; j_call: TRBJ2-3
cdr3_nt: TGTGCCAGCAGCTTAAGGCAGGCGAGCACCTTC; cdr3_aa: CASSLRQASTF; v_call: TRBV11-1; d_call: NA; clone_size: NA; j_call: TRBJ1-2
cdr3_nt: TGTGCCAGCAGTTTAGGGACAGTAAATGTCAATGAGCAGTTCTTC; cdr3_aa: CASSLGTVNVNEQFF; v_call: TRBV27; d_call: TRBD1; clone_size: once; j_call: TRBJ2-1
cdr3_nt: TGTGCCAGCGCAGGGGGCCAAGAGACCCAGTACTTC; cdr3_aa: CASAGGQETQYF; v_call: TRBV7-2; d_call: TRBD1; clone_size: NA; j_call: TRBJ2-5
cdr3_nt: TGCGCCAGCAATCGAGGGTCGGGACTAGCGGGCAATGAGCAGTTCTTC; cdr3_aa: CASNRGSGLAGNEQFF; v_call: TRBV5-1; d_call: TRBD2; clone_size: NA; j_call: TRBJ2-1
cdr3_nt: TGTGCCAGCTCAGAGCAGACTCACACTGAAGCTTTCTTT; cdr3_aa: CASSEQTHTEAFF; v_call: TRBV18; d_call: NA; clone_size: NA; j_call: TRBJ1-1
cdr3_nt: TGTGCCAGCAGCATTAGAGGACAGACCGGCTCTGGAAACACCATATATTTT; cdr3_aa: CASSIRGQTGSGNTIYF; v_call: TRBV11-1; d_call: NA; clone_size: NA; j_call: TRBJ1-3
cdr3_nt: TGTGCCAGTAGTATTTCAGGGCAGCAAGAGACCCAGTACTTC; cdr3_aa: CASSISGQQETQYF; v_call: TRBV19; d_call: NA; clone_size: NA; j_call: TRBJ2-5
cdr3_nt: TGTGCCAGCAGCGTGACAGGGGGCGAAGTAGATGAGCAGTTCTTC; cdr3_aa: CASSVTGGEVDEQFF; v_call: TRBV6-1; d_call: TRBD1; clone_size: NA; j_call: TRBJ2-1
cdr3_nt: TGTGCCAGTAGTATGGGTAGGCTAGCGGTCTACAATGAGCAGTTCTTC; cdr3_aa: CASSMGRLAVYNEQFF; v_call: TRBV19; d_call: TRBD2; clone_size: NA; j_call: TRBJ2-1
cdr3_nt: TGTGCCAGCTTCGGAGGGGGAGTGGGGGAGCAGTACTTC; cdr3_aa: CASFGGGVGEQYF; v_call: TRBV7-2; d_call: NA; clone_size: once; j_call: TRBJ2-7
cdr3_nt: TGTGCCAGCAGCCAGACTAGCGGGCCTTACAATGAGCAGTTCTTC; cdr3_aa: CASSQTSGPYNEQFF; v_call: TRBV6-6; d_call: TRBD2; clone_size: NA; j_call: TRBJ2-1
cdr3_nt: TGTGCCTGGAGTAGGGACAGGGACTTCTCCTATAATTCACCCCTCCACTTT; cdr3_aa: CAWSRDRDFSYNSPLHF; v_call: TRBV30; d_call: TRBD1; clone_size: NA; j_call: TRBJ1-6
cdr3_nt: TGTGCCAGCAGCGTAGCCTTGACCTCCTACAATGAGCAGTTCTTC; cdr3_aa: CASSVALTSYNEQFF; v_call: TRBV9; d_call: NA; clone_size: NA; j_call: TRBJ2-1
cdr3_nt: TGTGCCTGGAGTCTTACAGGTGTCGGGGCCTACGAGCAGTACTTC; cdr3_aa: CAWSLTGVGAYEQYF; v_call: TRBV30; d_call: NA; clone_size: NA; j_call: TRBJ2-7
cdr3_nt: TGTGCCAGCAGTTTGGCCGACATGGGGAAAGAGACCCAGTACTTC; cdr3_aa: CASSLADMGKETQYF; v_call: TRBV28; d_call: NA; clone_size: NA; j_call: TRBJ2-5
cdr3_nt: TGTGCCAGCAGCTTAGCAGGCATGAACACTGAAGCTTTCTTT; cdr3_aa: CASSLAGMNTEAFF; v_call: TRBV7-2; d_call: NA; clone_size: NA; j_call: TRBJ1-1
cdr3_nt: TGTGCCAGTAGTATGAGGAGCCCCCGACTTGAGCAGTTCTTC; cdr3_aa: CASSMRSPRLEQFF; v_call: TRBV19; d_call: NA; clone_size: NA; j_call: TRBJ2-1
cdr3_nt: TGTGCCAGCAGCTTAGGGGTGGGATTAGTGTTTTTT; cdr3_aa: CASSLGVGLVFF; v_call: TRBV11-2; d_call: NA; clone_size: NA; j_call: TRBJ2-2
cdr3_nt: TGTGCCAGCAGCTTCAGAGCGGGAGTTGGGGAGACCCAGTACTTC; cdr3_aa: CASSFRAGVGETQYF; v_call: TRBV5-6; d_call: TRBD2; clone_size: NA; j_call: TRBJ2-5
cdr3_nt: TGTGCCAGCAGCGGACCACGAACTAACTATGGCTACACCTTC; cdr3_aa: CASSGPRTNYGYTF; v_call: TRBV5-4; d_call: NA; clone_size: NA; j_call: TRBJ1-2
cdr3_nt: TGTGCCAGCAGCTTCAACGAGGCTGAAAAACTGTTTTTT; cdr3_aa: CASSFNEAEKLFF; v_call: TRBV5-6; d_call: NA; clone_size: few; j_call: TRBJ1-4
cdr3_nt: TGTGCCAGCAGTAGCATCCGCGGGGACAGCTACTCCTACGAGCAGTACTTC; cdr3_aa: CASSSIRGDSYSYEQYF; v_call: TRBV28; d_call: NA; clone_size: NA; j_call: TRBJ2-7
cdr3_nt: TGTGCCAGCAGTGATCAGGTGGCCTACGAGCAGTACTTC; cdr3_aa: CASSDQVAYEQYF; v_call: TRBV6-1; d_call: NA; clone_size: NA; j_call: TRBJ2-7
cdr3_nt: TGTGCCAGCAGCTCGCCGGGGGGGCGAGAGACCCAGTACTTC; cdr3_aa: CASSSPGGRETQYF; v_call: TRBV11-2; d_call: TRBD2; clone_size: NA; j_call: TRBJ2-5
cdr3_nt: TGCGCCAGCAGCTTGGATGTGAACACTGAAGCTTTCTTT; cdr3_aa: CASSLDVNTEAFF; v_call: TRBV5-1; d_call: NA; clone_size: NA; j_call: TRBJ1-1
cdr3_nt: TGTGCCAGCAGCCAAGATCCGGCTCTCGAGCCTTTCTCCTACAATGAGCAGTTCTTC; cdr3_aa: CASSQDPALEPFSYNEQFF; v_call: TRBV14; d_call: NA; clone_size: NA; j_call: TRBJ2-1
cdr3_nt: TGCGCCAGCAGCCAAGGGGAGGGCCTCGAGCAGTACTTC; cdr3_aa: CASSQGEGLEQYF; v_call: TRBV4-3; d_call: TRBD2; clone_size: NA; j_call: TRBJ2-7
cdr3_nt: TGTGCCAGCAGCCAAACCACGGACAGGGTCTCTGGAAACACCATATATTTT; cdr3_aa: CASSQTTDRVSGNTIYF; v_call: TRBV4-2; d_call: TRBD1; clone_size: NA; j_call: TRBJ1-3
cdr3_nt: TGTGCCAGCAGCTGGGGCAGGGCGAACACTGAAGCTTTCTTT; cdr3_aa: CASSWGRANTEAFF; v_call: TRBV7-2; d_call: NA; clone_size: NA; j_call: TRBJ1-1
cdr3_nt: TGTGCCAGCAGTGAGGGGACAGGGGATACGTACGAGCAGTACTTC; cdr3_aa: CASSEGTGDTYEQYF; v_call: TRBV2; d_call: TRBD1; clone_size: NA; j_call: TRBJ2-7
cdr3_nt: TGTGCCATCAGTGAGTCCGACGGCACCGGGGAGCTGTTTTTT; cdr3_aa: CAISESDGTGELFF; v_call: TRBV10-3; d_call: NA; clone_size: NA; j_call: TRBJ2-2
cdr3_nt: TGTGCCAGCAGCTTGAACTGGGCAGGGGGATACACCGGGGAGCTGTTTTTT; cdr3_aa: CASSLNWAGGYTGELFF; v_call: TRBV5-6; d_call: TRBD1; clone_size: NA; j_call: TRBJ2-2
cdr3_nt: TGTGCCAGCAGTTACTCACAGCACCCCTATACGCAGTATTTT; cdr3_aa: CASSYSQHPYTQYF; v_call: TRBV6-5; d_call: NA; clone_size: NA; j_call: TRBJ2-3
cdr3_nt: TGTGCCAGTAGTATAGATACGGACATCACACGTGGCTACACCTTC; cdr3_aa: CASSIDTDITRGYTF; v_call: TRBV19; d_call: NA; clone_size: NA; j_call: TRBJ1-2
cdr3_nt: TGTGCCAGCAGCCCAACTAGCGGGAGGTTCGAGCAGTACTTC; cdr3_aa: CASSPTSGRFEQYF; v_call: TRBV4-2; d_call: TRBD2; clone_size: NA; j_call: TRBJ2-7
cdr3_nt: TGTGCCAGCAGCGCTCCGGGACGGAACACCGGGGAGCTGTTTTTT; cdr3_aa: CASSAPGRNTGELFF; v_call: TRBV9; d_call: NA; clone_size: NA; j_call: TRBJ2-2
cdr3_nt: TGTGCCAGCAGCCCGACAGGAGTGAACACTGAAGCTTTCTTT; cdr3_aa: CASSPTGVNTEAFF; v_call: TRBV7-9; d_call: NA; clone_size: NA; j_call: TRBJ1-1
cdr3_nt: TGTGCCAGCAGCTTGGACACGGACTATGGCTACACCTTC; cdr3_aa: CASSLDTDYGYTF; v_call: TRBV5-6; d_call: NA; clone_size: NA; j_call: TRBJ1-2
cdr3_nt: TGCGCCAGCCCCAAGCCGGGGGCGGACACAGATACGCAGTATTTT; cdr3_aa: CASPKPGADTDTQYF; v_call: TRBV23-1; d_call: NA; clone_size: NA; j_call: TRBJ2-3
cdr3_nt: TGTGCCAGTAGTATAGGGGGGTACTACGAGCAGTACTTC; cdr3_aa: CASSIGGYYEQYF; v_call: TRBV19; d_call: NA; clone_size: few; j_call: TRBJ2-7
cdr3_nt: TGTGCCAGCAGCTCCGGACAGGGGGCAAAGCAGCCCCAGCATTTT; cdr3_aa: CASSSGQGAKQPQHF; v_call: TRBV6-6; d_call: TRBD1; clone_size: few; j_call: TRBJ1-5
cdr3_nt: TGTGCCAGTAGTATCACAGGGCCGGAGACCCAGTACTTC; cdr3_aa: CASSITGPETQYF; v_call: TRBV19; d_call: NA; clone_size: NA; j_call: TRBJ2-5
cdr3_nt: TGTGCCAGCTCACCCAGCCCAATCCCTACCTACGAGCAGTACTTC; cdr3_aa: CASSPSPIPTYEQYF; v_call: TRBV18; d_call: NA; clone_size: few; j_call: TRBJ2-7
cdr3_nt: TGCGCCAGCAGCTATCTAGCGGGGCAAGAGACCCAGTACTTC; cdr3_aa: CASSYLAGQETQYF; v_call: TRBV5-1; d_call: TRBD2; clone_size: NA; j_call: TRBJ2-5
cdr3_nt: TGTGCCTGGAGTGTACGGGGACTGGGACACAATGAGCAGTTCTTC; cdr3_aa: CAWSVRGLGHNEQFF; v_call: TRBV30; d_call: NA; clone_size: NA; j_call: TRBJ2-1
cdr3_nt: TGCGCCAGCAGCCGCGAAACAGGGAACTATGGCTACACCTTC; cdr3_aa: CASSRETGNYGYTF; v_call: TRBV4-3; d_call: NA; clone_size: NA; j_call: TRBJ1-2
cdr3_nt: TGCAGCTTCAAAAGGCAGGGGGGCACAGATACGCAGTATTTT; cdr3_aa: CSFKRQGGTDTQYF; v_call: TRBV29-1; d_call: TRBD1; clone_size: NA; j_call: TRBJ2-3
cdr3_nt: TGTGCTAGCAGCTTAGGGCCTAGCGGGACCGGGGAGCTGTTTTTT; cdr3_aa: CASSLGPSGTGELFF; v_call: TRBV7-7; d_call: TRBD2; clone_size: NA; j_call: TRBJ2-2